This T cell receptor (beta chain) is from a study of OX40 agonist ivuxolimab in advanced cancers. The protocol was immunoSEQ multiplex PCR, while the TCRdb copy is restricted to in-frame clones and leaves out a portion. In the table there are 90,000 or so clones, 90% to 95% of which are singletons. The V end lost 5 bases, the J end lost 1 base, and 15 bases lay between the germline ends. CDR1 is SGHAT and CDR2 is FQNNGV in the germline V gene. The CDR3 extends over 15 amino acids. The chain combines TRBV11-2 with TRBJ2-7; D gene unclear. This receptor was taken from an adult with an advanced solid tumor such as melanoma, head and neck, liver or kidney cancer. The input for sequencing was CD4+ or CD8+ T cells sorted from blood, taken in a trial of the OX40 agonist ivuxolimab. The CDR3 DNA follows: TGTGCCAGCAGCCCCTCTCCGGGCGGTTCCTACGAGCAGTACTTC. As protein: CASSPSPGGSYEQYF.